Listed below are T cell receptor beta chains from one sample, sequenced in a study of blood T cell repertoires in COVID-19. TCRdb's copy holds only in-frame clones and misses some; the assay was immunoSEQ multiplex PCR. The repertoire consists of about 70,000 clones, with around 88% occurring once and the leading ten covering about 12%. Sequenced material: peripheral blood. The receptor set was obtained from a human donor in a cohort sampled during active COVID-19. Both conserved end residues are part of each CDR3. A D gene is named only where the DNA matches it firmly. The size of a clone is reported for some rows only, either as once, few or many, or as a class for expanded clones.

J: TRBJ1-1; D: NA; size: NA; V: TRBV2; DNA: TGTGCCAGCAGTGGGGGGCAGGGCAGGCACACTGAAGCTTTCTTT; CDR3: CASSGGQGRHTEAFF
J: TRBJ2-1; D: NA; size: NA; V: TRBV5-1; DNA: TGCGCCAGCAGCTTGGCCGGTATCACCAATGAGCAGTTCTTC; CDR3: CASSLAGITNEQFF
J: TRBJ2-2; D: TRBD1; size: NA; V: TRBV6-6; DNA: TGTGCCAGCAGTTCGACAGGGAGCACCGGGGAGCTGTTTTTT; CDR3: CASSSTGSTGELFF
J: TRBJ2-5; D: NA; size: NA; V: TRBV10-3; DNA: TGTGCCATCAGTGGGGGGGACGGAGAGACCCAGTACTTC; CDR3: CAISGGDGETQYF
J: TRBJ1-4; D: NA; size: NA; V: TRBV7-9; DNA: TGTGCCAGCAGCTTAGACGGCGGCGGGGGGGAAAAACTGTTTTTT; CDR3: CASSLDGGGGEKLFF
J: TRBJ2-3; D: NA; size: NA; V: TRBV24-1; DNA: TGTGCCACCAGTGATATCGGGGAGGGGGGCAGGGATACGCAGTATTTT; CDR3: CATSDIGEGGRDTQYF
J: TRBJ2-1; D: TRBD1; size: NA; V: TRBV5-1; DNA: TGCGCCAGCAGCGAGGGCACAGGGGGAAATGAGCAGTTCTTC; CDR3: CASSEGTGGNEQFF
J: TRBJ2-3; D: NA; size: NA; V: TRBV5-1; DNA: TGCGCCAGCAGCCAATCCGAGGGGGGGAGCACAGATACGCAGTATTTT; CDR3: CASSQSEGGSTDTQYF
J: TRBJ2-2; D: NA; size: few; V: TRBV5-1; DNA: TGCGCCAGCAGCTTGTTGGGCCAGACCACCGGGGAGCTGTTTTTT; CDR3: CASSLLGQTTGELFF
J: TRBJ2-3; D: TRBD1; size: NA; V: TRBV5-1; DNA: TGCGCCAGCAGCTCATGGACAGGGAGTTTGGATACGCAGTATTTT; CDR3: CASSSWTGSLDTQYF
J: TRBJ2-7; D: TRBD1; size: few; V: TRBV6-6; DNA: TGTGCCAGCAGTGACCGACAGGGGTCGACTTACGAGCAGTACTTC; CDR3: CASSDRQGSTYEQYF
J: TRBJ1-1; D: NA; size: NA; V: TRBV2; DNA: TGTGCCAGCGCCGCACAGGGTATCACTGAAGCTTTCTTT; CDR3: CASAAQGITEAFF
J: TRBJ2-3; D: TRBD1; size: few; V: TRBV6-5; DNA: TGTGCCAGCAGTTTACAGGGGGCGCGCACAGATACGCAGTATTTT; CDR3: CASSLQGARTDTQYF
J: TRBJ2-3; D: NA; size: NA; V: TRBV11-3; DNA: TGTGCCAGCAGCTTGACTAGCACAGATACGCAGTATTTT; CDR3: CASSLTSTDTQYF
J: TRBJ2-7; D: TRBD2; size: NA; V: TRBV9; DNA: TGTGCCAGCAGCGTAGGAGGCGGGGGGACCTCCTACGAGCAGTACTTC; CDR3: CASSVGGGGTSYEQYF
J: TRBJ2-5; D: NA; size: NA; V: TRBV11-3; DNA: TGTGCCAGCAGCTTTGACAGTCAAGAGACCCAGTACTTC; CDR3: CASSFDSQETQYF
J: TRBJ1-5; D: TRBD1; size: NA; V: TRBV10-3; DNA: TGTGCCATCAGTACGGGACAGAGCAATCAGCCCCAGCATTTT; CDR3: CAISTGQSNQPQHF
J: TRBJ2-3; D: TRBD2; size: NA; V: TRBV5-1; DNA: TGCGCCAGCAGCATTAGCGGGGTTGGGGGCGATACGCAGTATTTT; CDR3: CASSISGVGGDTQYF